One and the same sample provided the 28 T cell receptor beta chains below, sequenced in a study of shared clonotypes between healthy human individuals. Sequencing used immunoSEQ multiplex PCR; TCRdb keeps in-frame clones, though not all of them. The sample holds roughly 640,000 clones, roughly 97% seen once. Sequenced sample: naive CD4+ T cells sorted from blood. Subset in this sample: CD45RA+ positively selected. The receptors were gathered from a woman in her twenties or thirties in good health.

This clone has only one observation. This chain uses TRBV28 with TRBJ1-2; 11 nucleotides line up with TRBD1. V dropped 6 bases and J dropped 3; count of bases not matched to a gene: 9. The CDR3 runs to 16 residues. From germline, CDR1 is MDHEN and CDR2 SYDVKM. The CDR3 region is CASRTVGTGGDYGYTF. The CDR3 coding sequence is TGTGCCAGCAGGACTGTTGGGACAGGGGGTGACTATGGCTACACCTTC.

The chain joins TRBV10-3 to TRBJ2-1; 8 nucleotides align to TRBD2. There are 15 residues in the CDR3. CDR1 is ENHRY and CDR2 is SYGVKD in the germline V gene. V was pared by 3 bases and J by 1 base, with 2 bases of the junction left unmatched. The CDR3 spells CAISDREGSYNEQFF. CDR3 in DNA: TGTGCCATCAGTGATCGGGAGGGGTCCTACAATGAGCAGTTCTTC.

This clone was recorded a few times. V usage is TRBV28 and J usage is TRBJ1-5; D is unresolved. Trimming took off 7 bases at V and 7 bases at J, with 11 bases between the two ends. The CDR3 is 12 amino acids. Germline V gene lookup returns CDR1 MDHEN and CDR2 SYDVKM. CDR3 coding DNA: TGTGCCAGCACCCTTTCGAGACAGCCCCAGCATTTT. Its translation is CASTLSRQPQHF.

The chain carries TRBV11-2 and TRBJ2-7, with 12 bases aligning to TRBD2. V shed 0 bases and J 3 bases; nucleotides not matched to a gene: 3. The CDR3 covers 16 residues. Looked up from germline, CDR1 is SGHAT and CDR2 is FQNNGV. CDR3 sequence (DNA): TGTGCCAGCAGCTTAGATCAGGGACTAGCGGGCTACGAGCAGTACTTC. Amino acids: CASSLDQGLAGYEQYF.

This rearrangement joins TRBV5-5 to TRBJ1-5; D possibly corresponds to TRBD1 (6 bases). Trimming left V 0 bases short and J 5 bases short, with 12 bases between. Germline loops: CDR1 SGHKS, CDR2 YYEKEE (reference sequence). The CDR3 loop spans 15 amino acids. CDR3 region: CASSLVGGADQPQHF. As DNA, the CDR3 is TGTGCCAGCAGCTTGGTCGGGGGCGCCGATCAGCCCCAGCATTTT.

The chain joins TRBV2 to TRBJ1-3; D ambiguous. Trimming took off 4 bases at V and 0 bases at J, with 10 bases between the two ends. Germline lookup yields CDR1 SNHLY and CDR2 FYNNEI. The CDR3 runs to 15 residues. Written as DNA, the CDR3 is TGTGCCAGCAGTGGTCAGATTATCTCTGGAAACACCATATATTTT. Translating gives CASSGQIISGNTIYF.

The chain recombines TRBV18 with TRBJ2-7, with 11 positions matching TRBD2. The CDR3 is made up of 17 amino acids. V lost 3 bases, J lost 6 bases, and 13 bases stayed unmatched. The germline gives CDR1 KGHSH, CDR2 LQKENI. CDR3 nucleotide sequence: TGTGCCAGCTCACCCCAAGGGGAACTAGCGGGAGCAGGCGAGCAGTACTTC. Encoded protein: CASSPQGELAGAGEQYF.

The CDR3 here is CASSEQGLTNSGNTIYF. For the CDR3, the DNA is TGTGCCAGCAGTGAACAAGGACTGACCAACTCTGGAAACACCATATATTTT. V is TRBV2 and J is TRBJ1-3; D unclear. This CDR3 is 17 amino acids long. Germline CDR1 is SNHLY and CDR2 is FYNNEI. Trimming shortened V by 2 bases and J by 0 bases, and 14 bases separated the two germline ends.

A single count supports this clone. This sequence joins TRBV27 and TRBJ1-4; D is perhaps TRBD1 (5 bases). Per germline, CDR1 MNHEY and CDR2 SMNVEV (reference sequence). V was clipped by 6 bases and J by 8 bases, with 13 bases between them. The CDR3 runs to 13 residues. The CDR3 sequence is CASRGGVVEKLFF. Here the CDR3 DNA reads TGTGCCAGCAGGGGGGGGGTTGTCGAAAAACTGTTTTTT.

This chain connects TRBV7-3 to TRBJ2-7, with D perhaps matching TRBD1 (5 bases). V was clipped by 6 bases and J by 0 bases, with 6 bases between them. The CDR3 spans 12 residues. Germline V gene data show CDR1 as SGHTA and CDR2 as FQGTGA. In DNA, the CDR3 is TGTGCCAGCAGGACAGCCTCCTACGAGCAGTACTTC. Translation gives CASRTASYEQYF.

The rearrangement uses TRBV19 and TRBJ1-5, with TRBD1 matching 8 bases. Germline V gene lookup returns CDR1 LNHDA and CDR2 SQIVND (reference sequence). J was trimmed by 6 bases and V by 7 bases; bases with no gene match: 8. This CDR3 is 14 amino acids long. The CDR3 loop reads CASMSQGAGQPQHF. The CDR3, as DNA: TGTGCCAGTATGTCCCAGGGGGCGGGTCAGCCCCAGCATTTT. Combining the CDR3 with reference TRBV19 and TRBJ1-5 gives the whole variable domain DGGITQSPKYLFRKEGQNVTLSCEQNLNHDAMYWYRQDPGQGLRLIYYSQIVNDFQKGDIAEGYSVSREKKESFPLTVTSAQKNPTAFYLCASMSQGAGQPQHFGDGTRLSIL.

V gene TRBV29-1 combines with J gene TRBJ2-2, with TRBD1 identical over 8 bases. Germline CDR1 reads SQVTM; CDR2 reads ANQGSEA. The CDR3 spans 13 residues. CDR3 nucleotides: TGCATCGGACAGGGCAGGTACACCGGGGAGCTGTTTTTT. It encodes CIGQGRYTGELFF.

CDR3 amino acids: CASTPPGAHQFF. The CDR3 bases are TGTGCCAGCACTCCTCCCGGGGCTCATCAGTTCTTC. The rearrangement joins TRBV6-1 to TRBJ2-1; D may correspond to TRBD1 or TRBD2 (5 bases each). The CDR3 runs to 12 residues. Germline V gives CDR1 MNHNS, CDR2 SASEGT. The germline V and J ends were trimmed by 7 bases and 13 bases, with 17 bases remaining between them.

The V and J genes are TRBV5-5 and TRBJ1-2; a possible D gene is TRBD1 (5 bases). The CDR3 loop spans 15 amino acids. Germline V gene lookup returns CDR1 SGHKS and CDR2 YYEKEE (reference sequence). Trimming pared 1 base from V and 5 bases from J, leaving 15 bases between. The CDR3 DNA reads TGTGCCAGCAGCTTGTCCGGGGGAGGACCATATGGCTACACCTTC. Its protein is CASSLSGGGPYGYTF.

The chain combines TRBV5-6 with TRBJ2-5; 10 bases match TRBD1. With 3 bases clipped from V and 6 bases from J, the junction kept 8 bases outside the gene matches. The length of the CDR3 is 15 residues. Germline CDR1 and CDR2: SGHDT and YYEEEE. The CDR3 DNA is TGTGCCAGCAGCTCCGGGACAGGGGAGGCCAAGACCCAGTACTTC. Protein sequence: CASSSGTGEAKTQYF.

Of note for this clone: Other DNA sequences of this sample code for an identical CDR3. The rearrangement joins TRBV5-1 to TRBJ2-2, with D tentatively TRBD2 (7 bases). Trimming took off 4 bases at V and 2 bases at J, with 12 bases between the two ends. CDR1 and CDR2 from the germline V gene are SGHRS and YFSETQ. The CDR3 loop spans 15 amino acids. The CDR3 nucleotides are TGCGCCAGCAGCAGGAGCGGGACAAACACCGGGGAGCTGTTTTTT. Its translation: CASSRSGTNTGELFF.

The chain combines TRBV5-1 with TRBJ2-7; 9 positions agree with TRBD1. The length of the CDR3 is 14 residues. Germline loops: CDR1 SGHRS, CDR2 YFSETQ. Trimming at V came to 6 bases and at J to 1 base, leaving 5 bases not matched to a gene. The CDR3, as DNA: TGCGCCAGCAATCCGGACAGGGGTTCCTACGAGCAGTACTTC. Residues: CASNPDRGSYEQYF. The whole variable domain, remainder taken from reference TRBV5-1 and TRBJ2-7, is KAGVTQTPRYLIKTRGQQVTLSCSPISGHRSVSWYQQTPGQGLQFLFEYFSETQRNKGNFPGRFSGRQFSNSRSEMNVSTLELGDSALYLCASNPDRGSYEQYFGPGTRLTVT.

V and J are TRBV29-1 and TRBJ1-5; D is possibly TRBD1 (5 bases). V lost 3 bases and J 5 bases, leaving 14 bases between the germline ends. The CDR3 is made up of 14 amino acids. In germline, CDR1 is SQVTM, CDR2 ANQGSEA. The CDR3 protein is CSVEAGSSDQPQHF. CDR3 DNA: TGCAGCGTTGAGGCAGGGTCTTCGGATCAGCCCCAGCATTTT.

V gene TRBV28 combines with J gene TRBJ2-7; tentatively, D is TRBD1 or TRBD2 (6 bases each). This CDR3 is built from 15 residues. Germline V gene lookup returns CDR1 MDHEN and CDR2 SYDVKM. The V end was cut by 1 base, the J end by 3 bases, with 13 bases between. CDR3: CASSLSGGGSYEQYF. CDR3 nucleotides: TGTGCCAGCAGTTTATCCGGGGGCGGAAGCTACGAGCAGTACTTC. Looking up the rest from reference TRBV28 and TRBJ2-7 gives the full variable domain: DVKVTQSSRYLVKRTGEKVFLECVQDMDHENMFWYRQDPGLGLRLIYFSYDVKMKEKGDIPEGYSVSREKKERFSLILESASTNQTSMYLCASSLSGGGSYEQYFGPGTRLTVT.

The chain carries TRBV5-1 and TRBJ2-5; D ambiguous. Between the trimmed V and J ends, which lost 3 bases and 5 bases, there was a span of 8 bases. Germline CDR1 reads SGHRS; CDR2 reads YFSETQ. The CDR3 length is 12 residues. CDR3 amino acids: CASSSTWETQYF. CDR3 coding DNA: TGCGCCAGCAGCTCGACCTGGGAGACCCAGTACTTC.

A single count supports this clone. This chain connects TRBV6-5 to TRBJ2-3; D possibly uses TRBD1 or TRBD2 (6 bases each). With 2 bases removed from V and 4 bases from J, the gap between germline ends came to 10 bases. The CDR3 is made up of 14 amino acids. Germline assignment: CDR1 MNHEY and CDR2 SVGAGI. The CDR3 reads CASSYMRGADTQYF. The CDR3 nucleotides read TGTGCCAGCAGTTACATGAGGGGGGCAGATACGCAGTATTTT.

A remark on this clone: At one of its ends the junction is not consistent with the germline gene, which may arise from a read error. V and J are TRBV2 and TRBJ2-7; a possible D gene is TRBD2 (5 bases). Germline CDR1 reads SNHLY; CDR2 reads FYNNEI. The CDR3 contains 12 residues. The CDR3 DNA reads as TGTGCCAGCCGTGAGGCGGGCCACGAGCAGTACTTC. It codes for CASREAGHEQYF.

V and J are TRBV5-1 and TRBJ2-1; 8 positions match TRBD1. The CDR3 is 14 amino acids. With 4 bases clipped from V and 8 bases from J, the junction kept 8 bases outside the gene matches. In germline, CDR1 is SGHRS, CDR2 YFSETQ. The CDR3, as DNA: TGCGCCAGCAGCCAGACAGGGGTTGCGGATGAGCAGTTCTTC. It codes for CASSQTGVADEQFF.

The sample holds a few counts of this clone. The chain couples TRBV28 to TRBJ1-1; tentative D call: TRBD1 (5 bases). V was cut by 7 bases and J by 4 bases, with 10 bases left in between. CDR3 length: 12 residues. CDR1 and CDR2 (germline): MDHEN, SYDVKM. The DNA for the CDR3 is TGTGCCAGCACGCAGGGAGGCACTGAAGCTTTCTTT. Protein sequence: CASTQGGTEAFF.

The count of this clone is one. The V and J genes are TRBV5-1 and TRBJ2-3, with D possibly being TRBD2 (6 bases). This CDR3 spans 14 amino acids. From germline, CDR1 is SGHRS and CDR2 YFSETQ. V shed 5 bases and J shed 0 bases, with 10 bases lying between them. The CDR3 sequence is CASRVSGSTDTQYF. CDR3 sequence (DNA): TGCGCCAGCAGAGTCAGCGGGAGCACAGATACGCAGTATTTT.

On this clone itself: This sample includes further DNA sequences coding for the same CDR3. V gene TRBV20-1 combines with J gene TRBJ2-1, with 7 positions matching TRBD2. CDR3 length: 11 residues. The germline V gene has CDR1 DFQATT and CDR2 SNEGSKA (reference sequence). J lost 9 bases, V lost 6 bases, and 5 bases had no gene match. This CDR3 reads CSAGLVGEQFF. The CDR3 bases are TGCAGTGCCGGACTAGTGGGTGAGCAGTTCTTC.

In this sample, this clone turned up once. The chain has TRBV28 and TRBJ2-7; D is ambiguous. Trimming shortened V by 7 bases and J by 7 bases, and 8 bases separated the two germline ends. The CDR3 extends over 10 amino acids. From germline, CDR1 is MDHEN and CDR2 SYDVKM. The CDR3 DNA is TGTGCCAGCAAGTCTACGGAGCAGTACTTC. This sequence encodes CASKSTEQYF.

The rearrangement links TRBV28 to TRBJ1-1; 8 bases match TRBD1. The CDR3 extends over 15 amino acids. Looked up from germline, CDR1 is MDHEN and CDR2 is SYDVKM. V lost 2 bases, J lost 7 bases, and 9 bases stayed unmatched. The CDR3 DNA reads as TGTGCCAGCAGTTTAGGGGGGACAGGAATTAGTGAAGCTTTCTTT. Translating it yields CASSLGGTGISEAFF.